This T cell receptor beta chain was obtained from a study of T-cell reconstitution after alpha-beta-depleted transplantation in children. Study results and caveats: The study reportedly traced alpha-beta T cells about two months after transplant to several hundred expanded graft clones. Surviving thymic progenitors and recipient T cells were the source of high TCRbeta diversity at day 60 in some patients. T cells produced anew were the main source of T-cell counts and diversity one year after transplant.

Germline V CDR1 and CDR2: MNHEY, SMNVEV (reference sequence). V gave up 6 bases and J gave up 4 bases; unmatched junction bases: 8. This CDR3 is built from 15 residues. With regard to this clonotype: Its antigen is unknown.

During its preparation, the TCRbeta library received unique molecular identifiers. One entry per CDR3 protein, called by TCRdb with MiXCR from the PCR reads. The sample contains some 600,000 distinct CDR3 sequences, approximately 13% of which appear only once. The V and J genes are TRBV27 and TRBJ2-7; 11 bases agree with TRBD1. The TCR was taken from a male patient aged 5 to 17 who had a stem cell transplant for acute myeloid leukemia, so the T cells may come from the graft donor. Source: PBMCs, mostly from graft donor cells, taken 360 days after TCRalphabeta/CD19-depleted stem cell transplant. DNA of the CDR3: TGTGCCAGCAGGGTAACCGGGACAGGGGGTTACGAGCAGTACTTC. Its protein product is CASRVTGTGGYEQYF.